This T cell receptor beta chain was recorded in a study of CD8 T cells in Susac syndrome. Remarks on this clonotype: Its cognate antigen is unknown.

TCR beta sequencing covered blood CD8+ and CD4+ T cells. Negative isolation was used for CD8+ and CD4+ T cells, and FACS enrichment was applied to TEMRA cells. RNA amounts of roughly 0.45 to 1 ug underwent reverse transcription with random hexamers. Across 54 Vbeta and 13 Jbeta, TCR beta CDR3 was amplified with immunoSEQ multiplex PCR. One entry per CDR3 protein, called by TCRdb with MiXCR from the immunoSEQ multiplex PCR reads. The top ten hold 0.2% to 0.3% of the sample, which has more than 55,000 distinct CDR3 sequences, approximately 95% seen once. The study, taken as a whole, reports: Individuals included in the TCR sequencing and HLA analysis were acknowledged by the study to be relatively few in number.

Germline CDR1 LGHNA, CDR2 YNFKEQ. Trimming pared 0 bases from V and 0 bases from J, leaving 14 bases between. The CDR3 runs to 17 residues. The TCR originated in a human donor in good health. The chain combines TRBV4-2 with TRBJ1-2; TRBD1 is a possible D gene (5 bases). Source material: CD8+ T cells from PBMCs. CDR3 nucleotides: TGTGCCAGCAGCCAAGATTTGTGGCAGGGAACTAACTATGGCTACACCTTC. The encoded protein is CASSQDLWQGTNYGYTF.